This T cell receptor (beta chain) was recorded in a study of blood T cell repertoires in COVID-19. As for the study in general: The United States, Italy and Spain were the sources of the acute and convalescent COVID-19 samples.

V gave up 1 base and J gave up 6 bases, with 11 bases separating them. This CDR3 contains 14 residues. Germline V gene sequence: CDR1 SGHRS, CDR2 YFSETQ. In the original analysis: Amplification of reference gene primers was used by the study to estimate nucleated cell counts. The method was immunoSEQ multiplex PCR; TCRdb's version includes in-frame clones alone and lacks a portion of them. The V and J calls and clone size were taken over from that table, and D and trimming were inferred from the DNA. The sample contains some 190,000 clones, 80% to 90% of which appear only once. This sequence originates from a man aged 55-75 years with acute or convalescent COVID-19. Sequencing used peripheral blood. V usage is TRBV5-1 and J usage is TRBJ1-5; weak D call: TRBD1 (6 bases). This CDR3 reads CASSLRGGGQPQHF. The CDR3, as DNA: TGCGCCAGCAGCTTGCGGGGAGGGGGTCAGCCCCAGCATTTT.